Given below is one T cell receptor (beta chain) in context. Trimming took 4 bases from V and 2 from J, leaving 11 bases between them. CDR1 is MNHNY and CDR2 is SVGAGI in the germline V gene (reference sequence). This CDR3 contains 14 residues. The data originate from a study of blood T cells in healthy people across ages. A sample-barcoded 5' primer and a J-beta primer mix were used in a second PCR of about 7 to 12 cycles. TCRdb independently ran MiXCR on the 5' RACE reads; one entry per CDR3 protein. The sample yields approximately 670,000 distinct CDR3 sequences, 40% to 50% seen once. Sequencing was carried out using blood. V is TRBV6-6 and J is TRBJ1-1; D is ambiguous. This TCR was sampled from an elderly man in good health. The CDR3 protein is CASSFTLGNTEAFF. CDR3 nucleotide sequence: TGTGCCAGCAGTTTTACGTTGGGAAACACTGAAGCTTTCTTT.